This section outlines one T cell receptor beta chain sequence together with its context. Other DNA sequences in the same sample also yield this CDR3. This sample stems from a study of blood T cell repertoires in COVID-19. In the study overall: Italy, Spain and the United States were the sources of the convalescent and acute COVID-19 samples. T cells, B-cell-depleted T cells, or PBMCs provided the cDNA or gDNA that served as material.

This CDR3 has 14 residues. Germline lookup yields CDR1 ENHRY and CDR2 SYGVKD. With 4 bases clipped from V and 6 bases from J, the junction kept 1 base outside the gene matches. All enrollees were roughly 18 to 89 years old and from 24 US areas. As handled by the study authors: Amplification of reference gene primers was used by the study to estimate nucleated cell counts. Assay used: immunoSEQ multiplex PCR; TCRdb lists only in-frame clones, some missing. D and trimming were read from the DNA, whereas the V and J calls and clone size are those reported in that table. This sample yields about 350,000 clones, of which about nine tenths are seen a single time; about 0.94% belongs to the top ten.

The clonotype originates from a woman aged 30 to 39 who had been exposed to COVID-19. The sequenced sample consisted of PBMCs or T cells enriched from blood (not recorded which). This chain uses TRBV10-3 with TRBJ2-1, with 12 bases aligning to TRBD2. In DNA form, the CDR3 reads TGTGCCATCAGTGCTAGCGGGAGGGGCAATGAGCAGTTCTTC. This translates into CAISASGRGNEQFF.